Listed below are T cell receptor beta chains from one sample, sequenced in a study of blood T cell repertoires in COVID-19. The protocol was immunoSEQ multiplex PCR, while the TCRdb copy is restricted to in-frame clones and leaves out a portion. Of 90,000 or so clones in the sample, about 89% were seen once. Sample: peripheral blood. These receptors were taken from a human donor in a cohort sampled during active COVID-19. Both conserved end residues are part of each CDR3. The D gene is left open where the match is weak. The size of a clone is reported for some rows only, either as once, few or many, or as a class for expanded clones.

size	length	V	J	D	CDR3	DNA
few	18	TRBV5-1	TRBJ2-5	TRBD2	CASSPFAPGRGGEETQYF	TGCGCCAGCAGCCCGTTCGCCCCGGGACGGGGGGGCGAGGAGACCCAGTACTTC
-	14	TRBV2	TRBJ1-4	-	CASGGRSTNEKLFF	TGTGCCAGCGGGGGCCGCTCAACTAATGAAAAACTGTTTTTT
-	18	TRBV7-8	TRBJ2-5	TRBD2	CASSRGRLAGATEETQYF	TGTGCCAGCAGCCGGGGGCGGCTAGCGGGGGCCACCGAAGAGACCCAGTACTTC
-	17	TRBV6-2/TRBV6-3	TRBJ2-3	TRBD2	CASSYLPSGGSTDTQYF	TGTGCCAGCAGTTATCTTCCTAGCGGGGGTAGCACAGATACGCAGTATTTT
-	13	TRBV5-4	TRBJ2-2	-	CASSLERPGELFF	TGTGCCAGCAGCTTGGAGAGGCCCGGGGAGCTGTTTTTT
-	14	TRBV10-3	TRBJ2-1	-	CAIRRGGISNEQFF	TGTGCCATCAGGAGGGGGGGTATTAGCAATGAGCAGTTCTTC
-	14	TRBV19	TRBJ1-3	-	CASMTRLAGNTIYF	TGTGCCAGTATGACGAGGTTGGCTGGAAACACCATATATTTT
-	12	TRBV30	TRBJ1-1	-	CAWSVGGLEAFF	TGTGCCTGGAGTGTGGGAGGACTCGAAGCTTTCTTT
-	18	TRBV4-1	TRBJ2-3	-	CASSQDSAGQRHTDTQYF	TGCGCCAGCAGCCAAGATTCCGCGGGACAGCGACACACAGATACGCAGTATTTT
-	15	TRBV7-2	TRBJ1-2	-	CASSLQGAPNYGYTF	TGTGCCAGCAGCCTACAAGGAGCCCCTAACTATGGCTACACCTTC
-	15	TRBV15	TRBJ1-2	-	CATSRVRGSVYGYTF	TGTGCCACCAGCAGAGTAAGGGGTAGTGTCTATGGCTACACCTTC
-	15	TRBV19	TRBJ1-6	TRBD1	CASNPKDRTGSPLHF	TGTGCCAGTAACCCAAAAGACAGGACAGGATCACCCCTCCACTTT
-	17	TRBV5-1	TRBJ2-1	TRBD2	CASSLVPGAQGGNEQFF	TGCGCCAGCAGCTTGGTCCCCGGGGCGCAGGGAGGGAATGAGCAGTTCTTC
-	17	TRBV5-4	TRBJ2-4	-	CASSLGGVGRPKNIQYF	TGTGCCAGCAGCTTGGGGGGGGTGGGAAGGCCCAAAAACATTCAGTACTTC
-	14	TRBV18	TRBJ1-2	-	CASRQEVLDYGYTF	TGTGCCAGCCGGCAGGAAGTACTCGACTATGGCTACACCTTC
-	14	TRBV10-2	TRBJ2-7	TRBD1	CASLRDSGSYEQYF	TGCGCCAGCCTCCGGGACAGTGGGTCCTACGAGCAGTACTTC
-	13	TRBV12-3/TRBV12-4	TRBJ1-1	-	CASTLDGDTEAFF	TGTGCCAGCACCCTGGACGGGGACACTGAAGCTTTCTTT
-	13	TRBV3-1/TRBV3-2	TRBJ1-1	TRBD1	CASSQSGGTEAFF	TGTGCCAGCAGCCAATCAGGGGGCACTGAAGCTTTCTTT
-	14	TRBV7-2	TRBJ1-2	-	CASSLSLGSDGYTF	TGTGCCAGCAGCCTCTCACTTGGGAGTGACGGCTACACCTTC
-	16	TRBV18	TRBJ2-1	TRBD2	CASSPGGGLTYNEQFF	TGTGCCAGCTCCCCCGGGGGGGGCCTTACCTACAATGAGCAGTTCTTC
-	16	TRBV5-1	TRBJ2-1	TRBD2	CASSWDPGLADNEQFF	TGCGCCAGCAGCTGGGACCCGGGACTAGCCGACAATGAGCAGTTCTTC